This record concerns one T cell receptor (beta chain) sequence. Its antigen remains unidentified. Measured with immunoSEQ multiplex PCR; TCRdb has only the in-frame clones, and not every one. Of around 96,000 clones in the sample, 80% to 95% were seen once. The sample belongs to a study of graft-versus-host responses after intestinal transplantation. Turning to the study itself: Each recipient received anti-thymocyte globulin induction, then tacrolimus and steroids for approximately 3 years. Study outcomes and limitations: Researchers found GvH clones in recipient marrow, and some showed up first in ileum or blood.

The CDR3 contains 13 residues. The V and J ends lost 5 bases and 6 bases respectively, with 14 bases between them. The V gene's germline CDR1 is KGHSH and CDR2 LQKENI. The material was unstimulated CD4+ T cells sorted from spleen or lymph node cells, obtained before intestinal transplant. The receptor was isolated from a human donor who received an intestinal transplant. This rearrangement joins TRBV18 to TRBJ2-7, with D possibly matching TRBD2 (6 bases). CDR3 sequence reads: CASSRSQEGEQYF. CDR3 in DNA: TGTGCCAGCTCAAGAAGCCAGGAGGGCGAGCAGTACTTC.